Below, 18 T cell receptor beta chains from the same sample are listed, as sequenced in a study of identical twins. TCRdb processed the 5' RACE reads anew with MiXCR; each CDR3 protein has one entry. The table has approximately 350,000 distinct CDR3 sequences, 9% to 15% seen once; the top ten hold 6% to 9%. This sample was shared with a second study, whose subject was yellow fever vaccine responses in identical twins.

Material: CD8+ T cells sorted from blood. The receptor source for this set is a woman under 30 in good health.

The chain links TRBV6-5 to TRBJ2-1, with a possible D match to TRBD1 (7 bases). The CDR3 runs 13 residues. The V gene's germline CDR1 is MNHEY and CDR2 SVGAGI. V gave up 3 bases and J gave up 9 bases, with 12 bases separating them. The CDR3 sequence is CASSYGGGFEQFF. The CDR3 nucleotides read TGTGCCAGCAGTTATGGAGGGGGCTTTGAGCAGTTCTTC.

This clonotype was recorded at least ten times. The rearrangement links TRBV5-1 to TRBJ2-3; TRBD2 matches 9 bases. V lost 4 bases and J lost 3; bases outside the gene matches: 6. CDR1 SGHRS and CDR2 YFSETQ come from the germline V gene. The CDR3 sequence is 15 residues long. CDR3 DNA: TGCGCCAGCAGCCCACGCGGGGGGGCGACAGATACGCAGTATTTT. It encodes CASSPRGGATDTQYF.

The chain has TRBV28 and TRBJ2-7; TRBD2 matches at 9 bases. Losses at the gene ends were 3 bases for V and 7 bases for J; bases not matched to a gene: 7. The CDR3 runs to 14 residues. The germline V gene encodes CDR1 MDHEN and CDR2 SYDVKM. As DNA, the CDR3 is TGTGCCAGCAGTTTCCCCGGACTAGCGAGGGAGCAGTACTTC. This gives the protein CASSFPGLAREQYF.

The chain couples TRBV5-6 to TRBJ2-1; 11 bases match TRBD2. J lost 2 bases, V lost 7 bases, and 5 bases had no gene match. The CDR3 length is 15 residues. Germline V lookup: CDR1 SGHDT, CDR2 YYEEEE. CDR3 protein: CASETSGATYNEQFF. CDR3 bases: TGTGCCAGCGAGACTAGCGGGGCAACCTACAATGAGCAGTTCTTC.

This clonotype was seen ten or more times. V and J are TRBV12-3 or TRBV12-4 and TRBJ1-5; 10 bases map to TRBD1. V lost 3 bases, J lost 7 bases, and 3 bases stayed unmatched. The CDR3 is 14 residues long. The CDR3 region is CASSLGQGSQPQHF. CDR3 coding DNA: TGTGCCAGCAGTTTGGGACAGGGGAGCCAGCCCCAGCATTTT.

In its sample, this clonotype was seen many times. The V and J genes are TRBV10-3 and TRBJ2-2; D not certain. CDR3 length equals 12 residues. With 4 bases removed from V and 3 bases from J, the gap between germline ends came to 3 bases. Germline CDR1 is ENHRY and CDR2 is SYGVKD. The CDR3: CAISADTGELFF. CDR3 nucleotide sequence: TGTGCCATCAGTGCGGACACCGGGGAGCTGTTTTTT.

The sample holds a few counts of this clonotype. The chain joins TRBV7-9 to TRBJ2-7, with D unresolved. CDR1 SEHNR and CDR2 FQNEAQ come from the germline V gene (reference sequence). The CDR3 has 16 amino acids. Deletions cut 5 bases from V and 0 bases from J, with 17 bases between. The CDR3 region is CASSGVEATPSYEQYV. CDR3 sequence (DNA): TGTGCCAGCAGCGGGGTAGAAGCGACCCCCTCCTACGAGCAGTACGTC.

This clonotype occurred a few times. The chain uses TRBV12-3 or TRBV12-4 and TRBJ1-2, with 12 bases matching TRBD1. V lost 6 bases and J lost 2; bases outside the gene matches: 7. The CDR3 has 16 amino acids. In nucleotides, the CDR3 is TGTGCCAGCAGCTATTCCGGGACAGGGGGCAACTATGGCTACACCTTC. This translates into CASSYSGTGGNYGYTF.

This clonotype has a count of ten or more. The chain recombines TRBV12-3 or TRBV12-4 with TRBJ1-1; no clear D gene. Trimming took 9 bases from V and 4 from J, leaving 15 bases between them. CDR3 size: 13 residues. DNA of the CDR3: TGTGCCAGACCGTGGAGCTGGGGCACTGAAGCTTTCTTT. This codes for CARPWSWGTEAFF.

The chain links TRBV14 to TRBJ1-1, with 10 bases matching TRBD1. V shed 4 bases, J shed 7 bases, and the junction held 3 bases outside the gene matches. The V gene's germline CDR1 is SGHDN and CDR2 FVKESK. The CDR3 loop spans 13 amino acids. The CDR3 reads CASSPGQGNEAFF. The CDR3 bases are TGTGCCAGCAGCCCGGGACAGGGGAATGAAGCTTTCTTT. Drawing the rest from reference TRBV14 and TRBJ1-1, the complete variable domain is EAGVTQFPSHSVIEKGQTVTLRCDPISGHDNLYWYRRVMGKEIKFLLHFVKESKQDESGMPNNRFLAERTGGTYSTLKVQPAELEDSGVYFCASSPGQGNEAFFGQGTRLTVV.

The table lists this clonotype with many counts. This chain's CDR3 is CASSLGGQEQYV. Written as DNA, the CDR3 is TGTGCCAGCAGTTTAGGGGGGCAGGAGCAGTACGTC. This chain connects TRBV12-3 or TRBV12-4 to TRBJ2-7; possible D gene TRBD1, 6 bases. Trimming cost V 1 base and J 7 bases, with 8 bases left between them. The CDR3 length is 12 residues.

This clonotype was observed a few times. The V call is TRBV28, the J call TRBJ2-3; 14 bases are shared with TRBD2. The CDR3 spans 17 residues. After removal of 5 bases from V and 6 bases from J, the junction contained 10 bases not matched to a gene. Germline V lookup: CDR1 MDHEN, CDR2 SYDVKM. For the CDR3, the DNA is TGTGCCAGCAGTCCGGGGACTAGCGGGAGCTCATGGGATACGCAGTATTTT. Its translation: CASSPGTSGSSWDTQYF.

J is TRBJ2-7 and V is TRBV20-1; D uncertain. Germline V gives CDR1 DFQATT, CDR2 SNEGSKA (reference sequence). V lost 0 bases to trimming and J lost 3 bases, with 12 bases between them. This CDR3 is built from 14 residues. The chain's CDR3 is CSARDLSLFYEQYF. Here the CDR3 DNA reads TGCAGTGCTAGAGATCTCAGTCTTTTCTACGAGCAGTACTTC.

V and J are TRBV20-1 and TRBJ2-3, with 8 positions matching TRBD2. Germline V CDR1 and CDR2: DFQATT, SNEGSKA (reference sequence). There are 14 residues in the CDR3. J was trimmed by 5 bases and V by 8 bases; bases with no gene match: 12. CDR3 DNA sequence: TGCAGTACACCCAGAGCGGGAGAGGGAGATACGCAGTATTTT. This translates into CSTPRAGEGDTQYF.

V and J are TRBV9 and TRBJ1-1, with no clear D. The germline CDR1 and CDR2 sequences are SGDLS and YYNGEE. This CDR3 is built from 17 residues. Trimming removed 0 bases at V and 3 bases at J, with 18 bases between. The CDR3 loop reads CASSVESWAKSDTEAFF. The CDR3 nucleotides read TGTGCCAGCAGCGTAGAGTCGTGGGCCAAGTCGGACACTGAAGCTTTCTTT. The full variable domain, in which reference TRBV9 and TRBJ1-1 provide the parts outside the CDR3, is DSGVTQTPKHLITATGQRVTLRCSPRSGDLSVYWYQQSLDQGLQFLIQYYNGEERAKGNILERFSAQQFPDLHSELNLSSLELGDSALYFCASSVESWAKSDTEAFFGQGTRLTVV.

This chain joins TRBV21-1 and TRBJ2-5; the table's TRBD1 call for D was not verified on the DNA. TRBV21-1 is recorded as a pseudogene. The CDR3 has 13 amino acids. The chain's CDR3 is CAGKGRVGETQYF. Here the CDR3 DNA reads TGTGCCGGCAAGGGACGGGTGGGGGAGACCCAGTACTTC.

This chain's CDR3 is CSAHDGEKLFF. In DNA, the CDR3 is TGCAGCGCCCACGACGGGGAAAAACTGTTTTTT. This chain joins TRBV29-1 and TRBJ1-4; D call uncertain. Germline values: CDR1 SQVTM, CDR2 ANQGSEA. The CDR3 sequence is 11 residues long. V lost 7 bases to trimming and J lost 8 bases, with 11 bases between them.

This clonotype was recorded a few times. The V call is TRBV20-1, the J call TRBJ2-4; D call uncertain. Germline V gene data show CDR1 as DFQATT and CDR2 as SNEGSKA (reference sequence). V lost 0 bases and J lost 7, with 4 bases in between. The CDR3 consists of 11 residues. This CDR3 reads CSARDANIQYF. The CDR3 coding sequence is TGCAGTGCTAGAGATGCCAACATTCAGTACTTC.